A single sample gave rise to the 2 T cell receptor beta chains below, sequenced in a study of control samples from healthy donors and cancer patients. The data were produced by immunoSEQ multiplex PCR, yet TCRdb's version contains in-frame clones alone and is incomplete. In the table there are tens of thousands of clones, more than 80% of which are singletons. Sequenced sample: blood. These receptors were obtained from a man over 45 in good health.

V is TRBV18 and J is TRBJ1-5; D is unresolved. CDR1 KGHSH and CDR2 LQKENI come from the germline V gene. The CDR3 has 15 residues. V was pared by 5 bases and J by 0 bases, with 11 bases between. The CDR3 sequence: CASSGYKDSNQPQHF. The DNA of the CDR3 is TGTGCCAGCTCAGGGTACAAAGATAGCAATCAGCCCCAGCATTTT.

This rearrangement joins TRBV20-1 to TRBJ1-5, with TRBD1 identical over 7 bases. Germline CDR1 reads DFQATT; CDR2 reads SNEGSKA (reference sequence). Germline trimming cut 3 bases from V and 1 base from J; bases unmatched to any gene: 6. The CDR3 is made up of 15 amino acids. CDR3 DNA: TGCAGTGCTAGTCGACAGGGCTCAAGCAATCAGCCCCAGCATTTT. It specifies CSASRQGSSNQPQHF.